The source of this T cell receptor beta chain is a study of T cell responses to AZD1222 COVID-19 vaccine. Overall study findings and caveats: Increases in Spike-specific TCR breadth and depth were seen after two AZD1222 doses.

The repertoire was sequenced with immunoSEQ multiplex PCR; TCRdb's copy has only in-frame clones and lacks some. The repertoire includes about 120,000 clones, about 90% of them detected once, and around 7.5% sits in the top ten. V was clipped by 1 base and J by 8 bases, with 15 bases between them. CDR1 is MDHEN, CDR2 SYDVKM, per germline. This CDR3 is 14 amino acids long. This clone was seen only a few times. Its matching antigen is unknown. The material sequenced was peripheral blood, taken on day 0 of AZD1222 vaccination. The receptor was isolated from an adult in good health. The gene calls are TRBV28 and TRBJ2-7; D possibly uses TRBD1 or TRBD2 (5 bases each). The CDR3 sequence: CASSLLRDPTKQYF. The CDR3 nucleotides are TGTGCCAGCAGTTTATTGAGGGACCCTACGAAGCAGTACTTC.